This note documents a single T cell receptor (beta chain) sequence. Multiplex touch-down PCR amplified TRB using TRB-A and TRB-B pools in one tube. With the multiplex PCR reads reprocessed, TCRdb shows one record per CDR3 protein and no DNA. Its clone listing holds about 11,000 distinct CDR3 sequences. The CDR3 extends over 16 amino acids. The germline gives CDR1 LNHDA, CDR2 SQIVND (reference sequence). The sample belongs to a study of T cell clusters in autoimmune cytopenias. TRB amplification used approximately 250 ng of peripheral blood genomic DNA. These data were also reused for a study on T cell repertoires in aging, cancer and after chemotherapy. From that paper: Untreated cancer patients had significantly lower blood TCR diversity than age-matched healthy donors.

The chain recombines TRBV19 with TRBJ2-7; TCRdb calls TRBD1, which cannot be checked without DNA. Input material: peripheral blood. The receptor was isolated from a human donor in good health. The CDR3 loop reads CASSIDHPIRGGEQYF.